Below are 15 T cell receptor beta chains sequenced from a single sample in a study of cytomegalovirus exposure and HLA in healthy donors. PCR used 60 Vbeta primers and 13 Jbeta primers. The data were produced by immunoSEQ multiplex PCR, yet TCRdb's version contains in-frame clones alone and is incomplete. Here the sample spans approximately 100,000 clones, about 84% being singletons. The sample taken for sequencing was PBMCs. These receptor sequences come from a man aged 18 to 29 in good health and CMV-seronegative.

The V call is TRBV2, the J call TRBJ2-7; D is unresolved. Germline assignment: CDR1 SNHLY and CDR2 FYNNEI. There are 12 residues in the CDR3. V lost 4 bases and J lost 4, with 8 bases in between. CDR3 residues: CASSGSFYEQYF. CDR3 in DNA: TGTGCCAGCAGTGGTTCTTTTTACGAGCAGTACTTC.

The chain links TRBV5-6 to TRBJ2-4; weak D call: TRBD2 (5 bases). Trimming removed 3 bases from V and 9 bases from J, with 13 bases in between. The CDR3 has 13 residues. Germline V CDR1 and CDR2: SGHDT, YYEEEE. The CDR3 spells CASSSGVESIQYF. CDR3 nucleotide sequence: TGTGCCAGCAGCTCCGGGGTTGAGAGCATTCAGTACTTC.

V and J are TRBV12-1 and TRBJ1-1. TRBV12-1 is annotated as a pseudogene. The CDR3 runs to 14 residues. CDR3 sequence: CASSHGRGNTEAFF. CDR3 sequence (DNA): TGTGCCAGCAGCCACGGACGGGGGAACACTGAAGCTTTCTTT.

CDR3 sequence reads: CASSGEVSGNTIYF. As DNA, the CDR3 is TGTGCCAGCAGTGGGGAGGTCTCTGGAAACACCATATATTTT. The V gene is TRBV6-5, the J gene TRBJ1-3; D is unresolved. V was pared by 5 bases and J by 0 bases, with 8 bases between. Germline CDR1 and CDR2: MNHEY and SVGAGI. The CDR3 is made up of 14 amino acids.

The CDR3 sequence: CASSQGQATQYF. In DNA form, the CDR3 reads TGTGCCAGCAGCCAAGGACAGGCGACCCAGTACTTC. This chain uses TRBV7-7 with TRBJ2-5, with 7 bases lining up with TRBD1. Germline CDR1 reads SSHAT; CDR2 reads FNYEAQ (reference sequence). V was clipped by 5 bases and J by 7 bases; unmatched bases: 4. The CDR3 is 12 amino acids.

This clone has just one count. The J gene is TRBJ1-1, the V gene TRBV6-1; D is undetermined. Germline lookup yields CDR1 MNHNS and CDR2 SASEGT. CDR3 length equals 13 residues. Trimming shortened V by 0 bases and J by 11 bases, and 13 bases separated the two germline ends. The CDR3 coding sequence is TGTGCCAGCAGTGAAGCACGGGTTTTAAGGGCTTTCTTT. Encoded protein: CASSEARVLRAFF.

The chain combines TRBV6-1 with TRBJ1-1; 7 bases are shared with TRBD1. The CDR3 totals 15 residues. Trimming at V came to 6 bases and at J to 1 base, leaving 8 bases not matched to a gene. Germline values: CDR1 MNHNS, CDR2 SASEGT. This CDR3 is CASSVAGGENTEAFF. As DNA, the CDR3 is TGTGCCAGCAGCGTCGCAGGGGGAGAGAACACTGAAGCTTTCTTT.

The CDR3 DNA follows: TGTGCCAGCAGCGTAGGTTCTAGCGGGGCCTACGAGCAGTACTTC. This translates into CASSVGSSGAYEQYF. This chain uses TRBV9 with TRBJ2-7; 9 bases line up with TRBD2. Unmatched junction bases numbered 3, after V lost 0 bases and J lost 2 bases. CDR3 length equals 15 residues. Germline values: CDR1 SGDLS, CDR2 YYNGEE.

This chain links TRBV6-5 with TRBJ1-1, with TRBD1 identical over 12 bases. The CDR3 has 15 amino acids. The ends lost 5 bases at V and 4 bases at J; junction bases unmatched: 5. Germline CDR1 reads MNHEY; CDR2 reads SVGAGI. CDR3 sequence (DNA): TGTGCCAGCAGTCCGGGGACAGGGGGCCCCACTGAAGCTTTCTTT. Its translation: CASSPGTGGPTEAFF.

The J gene is TRBJ1-1, the V gene TRBV7-8, with D uncertain. The ends were cut back, 3 bases at V and 10 bases at J, with 15 bases in the middle. Germline V gene sequence: CDR1 SGHVS, CDR2 FQNEAQ. This CDR3 region has 13 residues. As DNA, the CDR3 is TGTGCCAGCAGCTTGGAGGGAGGGTTATCAGCTTTCTTT. As protein: CASSLEGGLSAFF.

The V gene is TRBV5-6, the J gene TRBJ1-6; the match to TRBD1 covers 10 bases. Germline loops: CDR1 SGHDT, CDR2 YYEEEE. The CDR3 extends over 15 amino acids. V lost 1 base, J lost 10 bases, and 5 bases stayed unmatched. This chain's CDR3 is CASSLRDRGWSPLHF. CDR3 nucleotide sequence: TGTGCCAGCAGCTTGAGGGACAGGGGTTGGTCACCCCTCCACTTT.

The count of this clone is one. V gene TRBV30 combines with J gene TRBJ2-7; TRBD1 matches at 11 bases. The V and J ends lost 5 bases and 6 bases, in that order; junction bases with no gene match: 6. This CDR3 has 13 residues. Germline loops: CDR1 GTSNPN, CDR2 SVGIG (reference sequence). The CDR3 here is CAWGWTGGAEQYF. The CDR3 bases are TGTGCCTGGGGTTGGACAGGGGGCGCCGAGCAGTACTTC.

Details on this clone: At one of its ends the junction is not consistent with the germline gene, which may arise from a read error. This chain uses TRBV4-1 with TRBJ1-1, with D possibly TRBD1 on 5 matching bases. Germline assignment: CDR1 MGHRA and CDR2 YSYEKL. There are 11 residues in the CDR3. The CDR3 loop reads CASSQENRMLF. As DNA, the CDR3 is TGCGCCAGCAGCCAAGAAAACAGGATGCTGTTT.

The V call is TRBV6-5, the J call TRBJ1-2; no clear D. Germline V lookup: CDR1 MNHEY, CDR2 SVGAGI. V lost 5 bases and J lost 0, with 13 bases in between. This CDR3 comprises 15 residues. Written as DNA, the CDR3 is TGTGCCAGCAGTCGAGGAATCCTTCCTAACTATGGCTACACCTTC. Its translation: CASSRGILPNYGYTF.

In this sample, this clone turned up many times. The chain couples TRBV6-1 to TRBJ2-5; TRBD2 agrees at 9 bases. Germline CDR1 is MNHNS and CDR2 is SASEGT. The CDR3 is 15 amino acids. The ends lost 1 base at V and 6 bases at J; junction bases unmatched: 6. CDR3 sequence (DNA): TGTGCCAGCAGTGAAGAGGTTAGCGGGGGTAAGACCCAGTACTTC. This codes for CASSEEVSGGKTQYF.